This passage covers 12 T cell receptor beta chains from one sample sequenced in a study of cytomegalovirus exposure and HLA in healthy donors. Vbeta (60) and Jbeta (13) primers were used in the PCR. The protocol was immunoSEQ multiplex PCR, while the TCRdb copy is restricted to in-frame clones and leaves out a portion. The sample holds roughly 180,000 clones, roughly 77% seen once. The sequenced material came from PBMCs. The receptors come from a woman in her 40s in good health and CMV-seropositive.

The rearrangement links TRBV30 to TRBJ1-2; 7 bases fit TRBD1. CDR3 size: 12 residues. J was trimmed by 7 bases and V by 2 bases; bases with no gene match: 4. Germline CDR1 and CDR2: GTSNPN and SVGIG (reference sequence). The CDR3 reads CAWSSGGFGYTF. The CDR3 region has the DNA TGTGCCTGGAGTTCAGGGGGGTTTGGCTACACCTTC.

The rearrangement joins TRBV6-1 to TRBJ1-5, with 8 positions matching TRBD1. V gave up 4 bases and J gave up 5 bases; unmatched junction bases: 7. This CDR3 is 15 amino acids long. Germline V gene lookup returns CDR1 MNHNS and CDR2 SASEGT. CDR3 protein: CASSVPTGDYQPQHF. CDR3 DNA: TGTGCCAGCAGTGTACCGACAGGGGATTATCAGCCCCAGCATTTT.

The chain couples TRBV4-1 to TRBJ1-5; D call uncertain. Germline loops: CDR1 MGHRA, CDR2 YSYEKL. The CDR3 contains 13 residues. Trimming stripped 0 bases from V and 5 bases from J, with 5 bases between. The CDR3, as DNA: TGCGCCAGCAGCCAAGACTCCGATCAGCCCCAGCATTTT. As protein: CASSQDSDQPQHF.

The chain employs TRBV28 and TRBJ2-7; 7 bases line up with TRBD2. This CDR3 region has 15 residues. The germline gives CDR1 MDHEN, CDR2 SYDVKM. The ends lost 4 bases at V and 2 bases at J; junction bases unmatched: 8. The CDR3 here is CASSSSGGGTYEQYF. DNA for the CDR3: TGTGCCAGCAGTTCTTCAGGCGGGGGTACCTACGAGCAGTACTTC.

The chain is built from TRBV9 and TRBJ1-3; TRBD1 matches at 7 bases. Germline V gene lookup returns CDR1 SGDLS and CDR2 YYNGEE. Trimming took 4 bases from V and 4 from J; bases not matched to a gene: 5. CDR3 length equals 14 residues. CDR3 sequence (DNA): TGTGCCAGCAGCTCCATGACAGGGGGAAACACCATATATTTT. It codes for CASSSMTGGNTIYF.

The chain uses TRBV6-5 and TRBJ2-5, with 7 bases that match TRBD2. The CDR3 is 12 amino acids. Per germline, CDR1 MNHEY and CDR2 SVGAGI. After removal of 6 bases from V and 3 bases from J, the junction contained 1 base not matched to a gene. CDR3 nucleotides: TGTGCCAGCAGAGGACTAGAAGAGACCCAGTACTTC. Amino acids: CASRGLEETQYF.

The chain joins TRBV2 to TRBJ1-1; D unresolved. V lost 1 base to trimming and J lost 3 bases, with 9 bases between them. Germline values: CDR1 SNHLY, CDR2 FYNNEI. This CDR3 region has 14 residues. CDR3 DNA: TGTGCCAGCAGTGAAGGTAGAGGCTACACTGAAGCTTTCTTT. It codes for CASSEGRGYTEAFF.

The J gene is TRBJ1-1, the V gene TRBV7-8, with D possibly TRBD1 on 5 matching bases. The CDR3 length is 16 residues. The V gene lost 1 base and the J gene lost 1 base, with 13 bases spanning the gap. Per the germline V gene, CDR1 is SGHVS and CDR2 is FQNEAQ. DNA for the CDR3: TGTGCCAGCAGCTTAGGATCAGGGATGGAGAACACTGAAGCTTTCTTT. It encodes CASSLGSGMENTEAFF.

The chain uses TRBV7-9 and TRBJ2-3, with TRBD2 as a possible D gene (5 bases). Germline lookup yields CDR1 SEHNR and CDR2 FQNEAQ (reference sequence). There are 16 residues in the CDR3. V lost 4 bases and J lost 0, with 14 bases in between. CDR3 sequence: CASSSFVTGSTDTQYF. The CDR3 region has the DNA TGTGCCAGCAGCTCTTTCGTCACGGGGAGCACAGATACGCAGTATTTT.

A single count supports this clone. The rearrangement joins TRBV28 to TRBJ2-3; 7 bases match TRBD1. This CDR3 region has 18 residues. Germline V lookup: CDR1 MDHEN, CDR2 SYDVKM. Trimming removed 6 bases from V and 3 bases from J; junction bases left unmatched: 18. CDR3 residues: CASSWGPLRQGRTDTQYF. CDR3 DNA: TGTGCCAGCAGCTGGGGGCCCTTAAGACAGGGTAGAACAGATACGCAGTATTTT.

This clone was recorded only once. This chain links TRBV5-8 with TRBJ2-7; tentative D call: TRBD2 (6 bases). Trimming pared 2 bases from V and 0 bases from J, leaving 18 bases between. CDR3 length: 17 amino acids. In germline, CDR1 is SGHTS, CDR2 YDEGEE. CDR3 DNA: TGTGCCAGCAGCTTCGAAATGGGAGGAGGGCCCTCCTACGAGCAGTACTTC. This translates into CASSFEMGGGPSYEQYF. The full variable domain, with the rest looked up from reference TRBV5-8 and TRBJ2-7, is EAGVTQSPTHLIKTRGQQATLRCSPISGHTSVYWYQQALGLGLQFLLWYDEGEERNRGNFPPRFSGRQFPNYSSELNVNALELEDSALYLCASSFEMGGGPSYEQYFGPGTRLTVT.

This clone has more than one count but fewer than ten. V is TRBV7-2 and J is TRBJ2-7; maybe TRBD2 (7 bases). The germline gives CDR1 SGHTA, CDR2 FQGNSA. V lost 6 bases to trimming and J lost 4 bases, with 19 bases between them. CDR3 length equals 15 residues. DNA for the CDR3: TGTGCCAGCAGTCGAAATGGGGGGGCTAGGTACGAGCAGTACTTC. Protein product: CASSRNGGARYEQYF.